This T cell receptor (beta chain) derives from a study of blood T cell repertoires in COVID-19. V was pared by 0 bases and J by 9 bases, with 18 bases between. The length of the CDR3 is 16 residues. Germline loops: CDR1 SGHDN, CDR2 FVKESK. TCRdb's copy holds only in-frame clones and misses some; the assay was immunoSEQ multiplex PCR. The data hold hundreds of thousands of clones, with more than 85% observed a single time. Assignments of participants to cohorts depended upon their own reported clinical history. The sequenced sample consisted of PBMCs or T cells enriched from blood (not recorded which). This receptor was obtained from a woman in her 30s who had recovered from COVID-19. The chain recombines TRBV14 with TRBJ2-1; D is unclear. In DNA form, the CDR3 reads TGTGCCAGCAGCCAAGAGGCACGGGTACCTACAAGTGAGCAGTTCTTC. It yields the protein CASSQEARVPTSEQFF. The entire variable domain, with the rest obtained from reference TRBV14 and TRBJ2-1, is as follows: EAGVTQFPSHSVIEKGQTVTLRCDPISGHDNLYWYRRVMGKEIKFLLHFVKESKQDESGMPNNRFLAERTGGTYSTLKVQPAELEDSGVYFCASSQEARVPTSEQFFGPGTRLTVL.